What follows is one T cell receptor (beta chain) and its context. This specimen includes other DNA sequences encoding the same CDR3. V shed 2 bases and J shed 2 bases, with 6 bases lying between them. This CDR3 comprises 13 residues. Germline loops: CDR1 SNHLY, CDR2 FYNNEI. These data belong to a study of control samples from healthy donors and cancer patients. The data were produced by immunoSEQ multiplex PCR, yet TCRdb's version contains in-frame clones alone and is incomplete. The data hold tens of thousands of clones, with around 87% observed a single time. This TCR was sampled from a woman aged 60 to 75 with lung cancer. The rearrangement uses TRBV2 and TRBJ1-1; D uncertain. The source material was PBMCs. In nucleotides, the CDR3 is TGTGCCAGCAGTGAATTGGAAAACACTGAAGCTTTCTTT. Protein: CASSELENTEAFF.